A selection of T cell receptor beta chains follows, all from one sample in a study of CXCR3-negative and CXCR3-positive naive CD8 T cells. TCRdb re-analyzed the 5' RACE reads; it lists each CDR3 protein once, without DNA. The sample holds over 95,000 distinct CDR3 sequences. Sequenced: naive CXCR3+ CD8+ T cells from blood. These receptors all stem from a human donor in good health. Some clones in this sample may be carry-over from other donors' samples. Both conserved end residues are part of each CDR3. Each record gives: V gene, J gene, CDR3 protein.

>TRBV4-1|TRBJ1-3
CASSLDRTTGNTIYF
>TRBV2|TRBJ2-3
CASSEWAQGRSTDTQYF
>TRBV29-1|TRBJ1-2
CSAQGNYGYTF
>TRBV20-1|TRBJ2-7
CSARTGEGYEQYF
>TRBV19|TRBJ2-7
CASSIGPGDYEQYF
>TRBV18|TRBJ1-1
CASSPGPLMNTEAFF
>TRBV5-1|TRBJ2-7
CASSKPGHYEQYF
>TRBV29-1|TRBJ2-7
CSGGDGAYEQYF
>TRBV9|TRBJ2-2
CASSGLDRGLSGELFF
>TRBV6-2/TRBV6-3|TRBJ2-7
CASSPHHGTFYEQYF
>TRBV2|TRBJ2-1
CASTLNFGYNEQFF
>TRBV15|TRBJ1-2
CATSRAPGDYGYTF
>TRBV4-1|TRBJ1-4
CASSQDMDSRKDEKLFF
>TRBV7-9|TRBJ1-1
CASSPGGWTEAFF
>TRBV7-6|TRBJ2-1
CASPPPGGNEQFF
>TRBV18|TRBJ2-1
CASSPAGGSSYNEQFF
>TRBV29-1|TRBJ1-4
CSVEGTGEFGATNEKLFF
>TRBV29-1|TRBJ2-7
CSVGQGFSYEQYF
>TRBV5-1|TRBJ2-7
CASSYQGGGEQYF
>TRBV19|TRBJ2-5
CASSPGTSAQETQYF
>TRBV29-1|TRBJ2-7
CSVTIEPSYEQYF
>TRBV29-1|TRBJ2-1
CSVTVTGTRLFPEQFF
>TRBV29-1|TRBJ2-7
CSVEDKGGLKQYF
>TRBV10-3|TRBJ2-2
CAISDSDRSRERGPSTGELFF
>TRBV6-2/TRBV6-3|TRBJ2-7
CASSYRETGSSYEQYF
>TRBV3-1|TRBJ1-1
CASSQDAANTEAFF
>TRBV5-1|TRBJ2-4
CASRPTEPGQLIIQYF
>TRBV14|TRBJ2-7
CASSPVATYEQYF
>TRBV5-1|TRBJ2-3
CASSLVGVPDTQYF